This T cell receptor (beta chain) is drawn from a study of cytomegalovirus exposure and HLA in healthy donors. About the study: Caucasian-associated ancestry cluster membership applied to approximately 80% of approximately 420 genotyped donors.

General study points: Some highly shared sequence variants likely arose as a pipeline artifact. Researchers counted 164 TCR beta chains as cytomegalovirus-associated.

The PCR ran on 60 Vbeta and 13 Jbeta primers. Assay used: immunoSEQ multiplex PCR; TCRdb lists only in-frame clones, some missing. The sample has hundreds of thousands of clones; more than 65% are singletons. These donors, healthy bone marrow donors, were studied. On this clone: Its target is unknown.

Trimming shortened V by 6 bases and J by 8 bases, and 23 bases separated the two germline ends. The CDR3 has 16 residues. Germline V gene data show CDR1 as SGHRS and CDR2 as YFSETQ. This sequence joins TRBV5-1 and TRBJ1-4, with D tentatively TRBD1 (5 bases). The TCR comes from a woman in her twenties or thirties in good health and CMV-seronegative. Material: PBMCs. CDR3 amino acids: CASTWEGPPRLEKLFF. CDR3 sequence (DNA): TGCGCCAGCACCTGGGAGGGGCCCCCTAGACTGGAAAAACTGTTTTTT.